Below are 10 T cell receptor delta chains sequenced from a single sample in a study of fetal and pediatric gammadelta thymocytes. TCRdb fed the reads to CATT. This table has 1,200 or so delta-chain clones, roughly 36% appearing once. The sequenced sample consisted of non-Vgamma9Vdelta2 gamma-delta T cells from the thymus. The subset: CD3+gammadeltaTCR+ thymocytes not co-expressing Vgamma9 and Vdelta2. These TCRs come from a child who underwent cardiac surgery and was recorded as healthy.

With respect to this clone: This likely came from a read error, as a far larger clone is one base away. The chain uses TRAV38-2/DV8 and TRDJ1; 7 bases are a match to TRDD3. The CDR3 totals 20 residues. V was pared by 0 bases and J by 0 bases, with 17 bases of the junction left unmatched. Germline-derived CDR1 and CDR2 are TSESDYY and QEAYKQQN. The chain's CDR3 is CAYRSASATGEYQYTDKLIF. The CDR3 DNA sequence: TGTGCTTATAGGAGCGCGTCTGCTACTGGGGAATATCAGTACACCGATAAACTCATCTTT.

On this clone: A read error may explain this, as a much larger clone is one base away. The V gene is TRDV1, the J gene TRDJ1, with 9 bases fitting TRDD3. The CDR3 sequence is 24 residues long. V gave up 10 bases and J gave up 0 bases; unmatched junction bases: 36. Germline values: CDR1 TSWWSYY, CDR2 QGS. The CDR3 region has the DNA TGTGCTCACTTGGCGTTCGACAGCCCGTACTGGGGGACCTTCCGACGGTCGTACACCGATAAACTCATCTTT. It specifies CAHLAFDSPYWGTFRRSYTDKLIF.

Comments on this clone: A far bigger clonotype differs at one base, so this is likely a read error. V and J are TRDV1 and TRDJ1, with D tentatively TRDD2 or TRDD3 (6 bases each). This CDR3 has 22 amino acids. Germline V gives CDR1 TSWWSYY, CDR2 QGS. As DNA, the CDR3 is TGTGCTCTTGGGGAACCCTCCTACACCGATGGGGATGGTATGGTATGCACCGATAAACCCATCTTT. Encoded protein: CALGEPSYTDGDGMVCTDKPIF.

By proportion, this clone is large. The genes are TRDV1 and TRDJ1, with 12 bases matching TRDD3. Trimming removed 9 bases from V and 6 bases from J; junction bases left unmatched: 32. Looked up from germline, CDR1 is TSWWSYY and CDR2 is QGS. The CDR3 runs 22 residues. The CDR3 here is CALAQTFLPSPTGGYLVHKLIF. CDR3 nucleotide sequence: TGTGCTCTGGCCCAGACCTTCCTACCTAGCCCTACTGGGGGATACTTGGTTCATAAACTCATCTTT.

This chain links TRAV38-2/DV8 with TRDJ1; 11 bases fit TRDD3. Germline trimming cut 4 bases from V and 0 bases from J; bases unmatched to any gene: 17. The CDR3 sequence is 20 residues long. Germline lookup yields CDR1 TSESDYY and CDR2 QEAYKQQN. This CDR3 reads CAYRDRILVLGDRDTDKLIF. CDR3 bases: TGTGCTTATAGGGACAGAATCCTAGTACTGGGGGATAGGGACACCGATAAACTCATCTTT.

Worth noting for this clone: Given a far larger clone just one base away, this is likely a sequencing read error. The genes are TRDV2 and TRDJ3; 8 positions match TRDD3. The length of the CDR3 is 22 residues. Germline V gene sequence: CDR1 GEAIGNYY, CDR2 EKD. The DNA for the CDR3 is TGTGCCTGTGACATGAGGACCCTGTGGGGGATTCCTGTCTCCTGGGACCCCCGACAGATGTTTTTC. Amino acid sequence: CACDMRTLWGIPVSWDPRQMFF.

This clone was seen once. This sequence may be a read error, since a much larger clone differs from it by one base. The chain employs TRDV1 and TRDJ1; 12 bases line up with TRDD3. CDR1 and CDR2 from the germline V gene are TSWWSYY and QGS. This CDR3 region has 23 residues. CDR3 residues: CAVGELRLAPGGKLGDTTDKLIF. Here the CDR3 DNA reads TGTGCTGTTGGGGAACTTCGTCTGGCCCCCGGCGGGAAACTGGGGGATACTACCGATAAACTCATCTTT.

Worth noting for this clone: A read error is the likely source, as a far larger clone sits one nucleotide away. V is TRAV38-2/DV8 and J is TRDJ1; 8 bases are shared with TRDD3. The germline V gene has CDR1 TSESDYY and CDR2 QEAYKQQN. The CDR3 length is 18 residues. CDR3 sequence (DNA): TGTGCTTATAGGAGCGCGGGTACTGGGGGCCCTGGAACCGATAAACGCATCTTT. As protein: CAYRSAGTGGPGTDKRIF.

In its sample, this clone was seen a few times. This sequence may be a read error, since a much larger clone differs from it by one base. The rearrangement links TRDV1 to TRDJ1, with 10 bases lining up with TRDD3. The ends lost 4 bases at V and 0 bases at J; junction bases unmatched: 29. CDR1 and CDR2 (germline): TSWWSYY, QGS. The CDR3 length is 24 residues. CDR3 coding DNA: TGTGCTCTTGGGGCCCCCTGGCCGGTGACCAGTTGGGGGATACCTAAAAAGTACACCGATAAACTCATCTTT. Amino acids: CALGAPWPVTSWGIPKKYTDKLIF.

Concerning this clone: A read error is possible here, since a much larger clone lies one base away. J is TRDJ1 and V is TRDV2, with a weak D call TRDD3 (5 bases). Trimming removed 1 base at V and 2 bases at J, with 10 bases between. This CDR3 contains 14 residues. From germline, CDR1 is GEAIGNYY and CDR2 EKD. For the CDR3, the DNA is TGTGCCTGTGACACGGGGGCCCTAACCGATAAACTCATCTTT. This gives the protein CACDTGALTDKLIF.